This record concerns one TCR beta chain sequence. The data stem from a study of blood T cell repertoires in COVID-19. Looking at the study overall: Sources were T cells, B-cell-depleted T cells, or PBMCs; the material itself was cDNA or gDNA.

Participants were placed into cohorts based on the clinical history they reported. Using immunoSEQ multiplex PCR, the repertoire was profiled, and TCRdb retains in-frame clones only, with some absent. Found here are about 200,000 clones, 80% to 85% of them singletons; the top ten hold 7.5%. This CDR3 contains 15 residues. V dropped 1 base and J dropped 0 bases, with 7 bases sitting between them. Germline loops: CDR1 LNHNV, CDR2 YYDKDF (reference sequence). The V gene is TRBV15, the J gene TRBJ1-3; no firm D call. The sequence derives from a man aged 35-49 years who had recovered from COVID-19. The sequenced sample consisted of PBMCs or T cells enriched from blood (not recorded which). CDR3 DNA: TGTGCCACCAGCAGAGGGCGGATCTCTGGAAACACCATATATTTT. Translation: CATSRGRISGNTIYF.